Here is one TCR beta chain with its context. What it binds is unknown. These data are taken from a study of cytomegalovirus exposure and HLA in healthy donors. About the research overall: Per a later analysis, the approximately 700 first-cohort and 110 or so validation repertoires shared one platform.

Study-wide results and limits: Despite most TCR sequences being rare, some public TCRs occurred in many donors. Three CMV-associated chains proved CMV antigen-specific in vitro.

Method: immunoSEQ multiplex PCR; TCRdb's copy keeps in-frame clones and lacks some. Of some 140,000 clones listed, approximately 92% are singletons. Sequenced input: PBMCs. The TCR originated in a woman between 18 and 30 years old in good health and CMV-seropositive.

The CDR3 spells CASSLGQGTYNEQFF. DNA of the CDR3: TGTGCCAGCAGCCTTGGGCAGGGGACGTACAATGAGCAGTTCTTC. The gene calls are TRBV5-8 and TRBJ2-1; perhaps TRBD1 as D (6 bases). Germline V gene lookup returns CDR1 SGHTS and CDR2 YDEGEE. The length of the CDR3 is 15 residues. V gave up 4 bases and J gave up 4 bases, with 15 bases separating them.